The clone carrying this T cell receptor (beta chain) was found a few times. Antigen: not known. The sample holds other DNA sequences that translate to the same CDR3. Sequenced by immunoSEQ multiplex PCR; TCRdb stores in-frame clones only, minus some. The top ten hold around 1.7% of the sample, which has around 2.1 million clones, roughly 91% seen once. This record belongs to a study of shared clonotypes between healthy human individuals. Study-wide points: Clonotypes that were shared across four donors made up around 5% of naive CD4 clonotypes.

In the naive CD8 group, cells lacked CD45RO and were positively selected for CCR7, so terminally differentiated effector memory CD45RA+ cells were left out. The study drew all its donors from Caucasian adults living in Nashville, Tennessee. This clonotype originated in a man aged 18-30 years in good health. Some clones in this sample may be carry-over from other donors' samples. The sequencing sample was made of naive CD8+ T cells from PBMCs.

The DNA for the CDR3 is TGTGCCAGCAGTTACTCAGGGGGCGAGCAGTACTTC. Translation: CASSYSGGEQYF. The chain couples TRBV6-5 to TRBJ2-7; D may be TRBD1 (6 bases). The CDR3 is 12 amino acids. Germline CDR1 is MNHEY and CDR2 is SVGAGI. V shed 0 bases and J shed 6 bases, with 6 bases lying between them.